Listed here are 18 T cell receptor beta chains from one sample, sequenced in a study of blood T cells in healthy people across ages. With a J-beta primer mix and a sample-barcoded 5' primer, a second PCR ran 7 to 11 cycles. Via MiXCR, TCRdb re-called the 5' RACE reads, giving one row per CDR3 protein. The sample gives hundreds of thousands of distinct CDR3 sequences, roughly 20% of which show up once; 20% to 25% is in the top ten. The specimen sequenced was blood. These receptors were collected from a man between 65 and 85 years old in good health.

This clonotype appeared a few times. The CDR3 end shows no conserved phenylalanine or tryptophan, and so a read error is likely. This rearrangement joins TRBV5-6 to TRBJ2-3; TRBD1 matches at 7 bases. After removal of 3 bases from V and 4 bases from J, the junction contained 5 bases not matched to a gene. The germline CDR1 and CDR2 sequences are SGHDT and YYEEEE. This CDR3 contains 14 residues. CDR3 DNA sequence: TGTGCCAGCAGCTCCGGGACAGACTCAGATACGCAGTATTCT. Translating gives CASSSGTDSDTQYS.

The chain employs TRBV28 and TRBJ2-7, with 7 bases aligning to TRBD2. There are 16 residues in the CDR3. Germline loops: CDR1 MDHEN, CDR2 SYDVKM. Trimming cost V 3 bases and J 2 bases; bases outside gene matches: 10. For the CDR3, the DNA is TGTGCCAGCAGTTTTCCCATTGGCGGGGGAACCTACGAGCAGTACGTC. It encodes CASSFPIGGGTYEQYV.

This clonotype was detected ten times or more. The J gene is TRBJ2-7, the V gene TRBV12-3 or TRBV12-4, with D possibly TRBD2 on 5 matching bases. The CDR3 runs to 15 residues. With 1 base removed from V and 0 bases from J, the gap between germline ends came to 10 bases. CDR3 region: CASSLGRRPSYEQYF. The CDR3 DNA reads as TGTGCCAGCAGTTTAGGGAGGCGCCCCTCCTACGAGCAGTACTTC.

The J gene is TRBJ1-2, the V gene TRBV20-1; 7 nucleotides align to TRBD1. The germline V gene has CDR1 DFQATT and CDR2 SNEGSKA (reference sequence). The CDR3 has 14 amino acids. CDR3 DNA: TGCAGGCGTCGACAGGGCCCGGCAGAGTATGGCTACACCTTC. Encoded protein: CRRRQGPAEYGYTF.

The chain employs TRBV7-2 and TRBJ2-1, with TRBD2 matching over 9 bases. The DNA end lines up better with TRBJ2-7; the J call may be wrong. In germline, CDR1 is SGHTA, CDR2 FQGNSA. The CDR3 has 18 amino acids. The CDR3 here is CASSLVASGVPQTYEQYF. As DNA, the CDR3 is TGTGCCAGCAGCTTAGTGGCTAGCGGGGTGCCCCAAACCTACGAGCAGTACTTC.

This clonotype was counted a few times. The chain uses TRBV19 and TRBJ1-4; 8 positions agree with TRBD1. V lost 9 bases, J lost 6 bases, and 9 bases stayed unmatched. CDR1 is LNHDA, CDR2 SQIVND, per germline (reference sequence). This CDR3 is 14 amino acids long. CDR3 in amino acids: CASKPGQDYEKLFF. The CDR3 region has the DNA TGTGCCAGCAAACCGGGACAGGACTATGAAAAACTGTTTTTT.

In its sample, this clonotype was seen a few times. V gene TRBV20-1 combines with J gene TRBJ2-1; no reliable D call. CDR1 and CDR2 from the germline V gene are DFQATT and SNEGSKA (reference sequence). CDR3 length: 14 amino acids. Trimming cost V 4 bases and J 3 bases, with 13 bases left between them. CDR3 loop: CSAKTVTDYNEQFF. CDR3 bases: TGCAGTGCTAAGACCGTCACAGACTACAATGAGCAGTTCTTC.

The chain combines TRBV4-1 with TRBJ2-3, with 10 nucleotides matching TRBD2. Germline V CDR1 and CDR2: MGHRA, YSYEKL. The CDR3 loop spans 18 amino acids. V lost 0 bases and J lost 1; bases outside the gene matches: 7. CDR3 bases: TGCGCCAGCAGCCAAGATCCCGATCTAGCGGGGGGCACAGATACGCAGTATTTT. Its translation: CASSQDPDLAGGTDTQYF.

The chain recombines TRBV29-1 with TRBJ1-2; tentative D call: TRBD1 (6 bases). The germline gives CDR1 SQVTM, CDR2 ANQGSEA. The ends were cut back, 7 bases at V and 6 bases at J, with 18 bases in the middle. The CDR3 covers 13 residues. CDR3 residues: CSALRDTKNGYTF. The DNA of the CDR3 is TGCAGCGCCCTCCGGGACACTAAAAATGGCTACACCTTC.

The chain couples TRBV6-5 to TRBJ2-3; possible D gene TRBD1, 6 bases. The CDR3 has 14 residues. Trimming left V 4 bases short and J 8 bases short, with 16 bases between. The germline CDR1 and CDR2 sequences are MNHEY and SVGAGI. The CDR3 is CASSSGHPQGTQYF. DNA for the CDR3: TGTGCCAGCAGTTCGGGACACCCACAGGGTACGCAGTATTTT.

This clonotype was found a few times. The chain has TRBV2 and TRBJ1-5, with D perhaps matching TRBD1 (6 bases). V lost 2 bases to trimming and J lost 6 bases, with 17 bases between them. Germline V gives CDR1 SNHLY, CDR2 FYNNEI. CDR3 length equals 16 residues. As DNA, the CDR3 is TGTGCCAGCAGTGAACGGGGCTTGGGGGGCTTTCAGCCCCAGCATTTT. Translation gives CASSERGLGGFQPQHF. Together with reference TRBV2 and TRBJ1-5, the CDR3 gives the full variable domain: EPEVTQTPSHQVTQMGQEVILRCVPISNHLYFYWYRQILGQKVEFLVSFYNNEISEKSEIFDDQFSVERPDGSNFTLKIRSTKLEDSAMYFCASSERGLGGFQPQHFGDGTRLSIL.

The rearrangement links TRBV12-3 or TRBV12-4 to TRBJ1-2; 9 bases agree with TRBD1. The CDR3 is 14 residues long. Trimming removed 10 bases from V and 4 bases from J; junction bases left unmatched: 10. The DNA of the CDR3 is TGTGCCACCGCTCCGGGACAGGGAAGCTATGGCTACACCTTC. Protein product: CATAPGQGSYGYTF.

The table lists this clonotype with a few counts. The V call is TRBV12-3 or TRBV12-4, the J call TRBJ1-1; 7 nucleotides agree with TRBD1. This CDR3 comprises 16 residues. J gave up 5 bases and V 6 bases, and 15 bases lay outside the gene matches. CDR3 protein: CASSPNRGPRRTEAFF. CDR3 DNA sequence: TGTGCCAGCAGCCCAAACAGGGGTCCCCGGCGGACTGAAGCTTTCTTT.

The genes are TRBV20-1 and TRBJ2-3; TRBD2 is a possible D gene (5 bases). The CDR3 covers 13 residues. The V end lost 5 bases, the J end lost 0 bases, and 9 bases lay between the germline ends. Germline loops: CDR1 DFQATT, CDR2 SNEGSKA (reference sequence). The CDR3 coding sequence is TGCAGTGCTCCGGGGTTTAGCACAGATACGCAGTATTTT. This translates into CSAPGFSTDTQYF.

There are a few counts of this clonotype. V usage is TRBV6-5 and J usage is TRBJ2-1; TRBD2 matches at 7 bases. Germline V gives CDR1 MNHEY, CDR2 SVGAGI. J lost 8 bases, V lost 5 bases, and 9 bases had no gene match. The CDR3 totals 14 residues. In DNA, the CDR3 is TGTGCCAGCAGTGAGCGGGATTCCTCATATGAGCAGTTCTTC. This encodes CASSERDSSYEQFF.

This clonotype was seen a few times. V is TRBV30 and J is TRBJ1-1; TRBD1 is a possible D gene (6 bases). Germline V gene data show CDR1 as GTSNPN and CDR2 as SVGIG (reference sequence). The V end was cut by 2 bases, the J end by 5 bases, with 18 bases between. The CDR3 runs to 15 residues. CDR3 protein: CAWSLKQGVVTEAFF. The DNA of the CDR3 is TGTGCCTGGAGTCTAAAACAGGGCGTCGTGACTGAAGCTTTCTTT.

The chain combines TRBV29-1 with TRBJ2-7; 13 bases line up with TRBD2. CDR1 and CDR2 from the germline V gene are SQVTM and ANQGSEA. V dropped 5 bases and J dropped 2; count of bases not matched to a gene: 12. The CDR3 is made up of 17 amino acids. CDR3 nucleotide sequence: TGCAGCGTTTTGACGGGACTAGCGGGGCCCCGCCCCTACGAGCAGTACTTC. Amino acid sequence: CSVLTGLAGPRPYEQYF.

The genes are TRBV7-2 and TRBJ1-2; D not certain. The germline V gene has CDR1 SGHTA and CDR2 FQGNSA. The CDR3 sequence is 13 residues long. Trimming removed 5 bases at V and 7 bases at J, with 14 bases between. The CDR3 reads CASSAPLFRGYTF. In DNA, the CDR3 is TGTGCCAGCAGCGCCCCCCTCTTCCGTGGCTACACCTTC.